This TCR beta chain stems from a study of early T cells in non-severe SARS-CoV-2 infection. Whole-study findings and limits: Private and CD4 specificities were missed by VDJdb matching, skewed to anti-spike CD8.

V was clipped by 2 bases and J by 0 bases, with 12 bases between them. The CDR3 spans 16 residues. Per the germline V gene, CDR1 is MDHEN and CDR2 is SYDVKM. This clonotype has ten or more counts. Its specificity is not known. Attachment of unique molecular identifiers was made to individual cDNA molecules. One entry per CDR3 protein, called by TCRdb with MiXCR from the 5' RACE reads. The repertoire has about 100,000 distinct CDR3 sequences, over 10% of them found once; the top ten carry 2% to 2.5%. The TCR comes from an adult who was a healthcare worker with PCR-confirmed SARS-CoV-2 infection or an uninfected control (not recorded which). The chain joins TRBV28 to TRBJ2-3; unclear D gene. The sequenced material came from whole blood. CDR3 coding DNA: TGTGCCAGCAGTTTACTCTGGGGTCCAAGCACAGATACGCAGTATTTT. It codes for CASSLLWGPSTDTQYF.